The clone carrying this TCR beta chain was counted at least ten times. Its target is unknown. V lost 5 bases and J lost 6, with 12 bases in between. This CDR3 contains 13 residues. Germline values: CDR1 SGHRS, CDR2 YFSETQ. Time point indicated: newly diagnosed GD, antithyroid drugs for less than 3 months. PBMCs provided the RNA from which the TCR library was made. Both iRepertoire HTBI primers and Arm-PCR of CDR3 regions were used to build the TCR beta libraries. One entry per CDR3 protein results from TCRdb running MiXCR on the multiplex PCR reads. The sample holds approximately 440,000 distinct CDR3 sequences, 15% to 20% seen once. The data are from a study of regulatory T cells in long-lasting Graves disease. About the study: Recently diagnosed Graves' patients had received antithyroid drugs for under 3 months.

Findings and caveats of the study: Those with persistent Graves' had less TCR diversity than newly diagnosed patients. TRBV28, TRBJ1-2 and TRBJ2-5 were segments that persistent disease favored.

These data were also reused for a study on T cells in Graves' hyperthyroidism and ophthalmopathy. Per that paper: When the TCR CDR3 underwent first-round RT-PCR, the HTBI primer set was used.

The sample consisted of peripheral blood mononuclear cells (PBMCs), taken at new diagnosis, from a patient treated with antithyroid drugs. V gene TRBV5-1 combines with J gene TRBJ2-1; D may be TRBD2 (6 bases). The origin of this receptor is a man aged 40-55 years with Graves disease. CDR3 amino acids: CASRQRDFNEQFF. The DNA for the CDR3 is TGCGCCAGCAGACAACGGGACTTCAATGAGCAGTTCTTC.